This T cell receptor beta chain was recorded in a study of T cell repertoires in cytomegalovirus infection. About the research overall: Carrying CMV and the relevant HLA type showed in public TCR beta signatures.

Study-wide results and caveats: Within the response measured ex vivo, HLA-C-restricted CMV-specific TCR beta clonotypes were dominant. Carriers of CMV and the relevant HLA type were discriminated by public TCR beta frequency.

V was trimmed by 6 bases and J by 0 bases, leaving 15 bases between them. CDR1 is SGHTA and CDR2 is FQGNSA in the germline V gene. The CDR3 is made up of 17 amino acids. TCRdb re-called the reads with MiXCR, one entry per CDR3 protein. This table holds 200,000 to 300,000 distinct CDR3 sequences, roughly an eighth found once. Worth noting for this clonotype: Its matching antigen is unknown.

The sequence derives from a human donor in good health (CMV status not recorded). Some clones in this sample may be carry-over from other donors' samples. Source material: PBMCs. J is TRBJ2-6 and V is TRBV7-2; D not resolved. CDR3 coding DNA: TGTGCCAGCAGTTCGATCGCGACCCCCTCTGGGGCCAACGTCCTGACTTTC. Its protein product is CASSSIATPSGANVLTF.